The rows below give T cell receptor beta chains drawn from one sample of a study of shared clonotypes between healthy human individuals. Clones were read by immunoSEQ multiplex PCR, and TCRdb kept only the in-frame ones, dropping some. The repertoire consists of about a million clones, with more than 65% occurring once and the leading ten covering around 1.4%. Sequencing was done on a sample of memory CD4+ T cells sorted from blood. These receptors all stem from a man between 18 and 29 years old in good health. Each CDR3 is given with its conserved first and last residue. A D gene is named only where the DNA matches it firmly. Clone size, where shown, is once, few, many, or a class for clones that have expanded.

abundance	v_gene	j_gene	d_gene	CDR3nt	CDR3aa
-	TRBV5-4	TRBJ1-5	TRBD1	TGTGCCAGCAGCTTGCGCCGGGACAGGTTCGACAATCAGCCCCAGCATTTT	CASSLRRDRFDNQPQHF
-	TRBV11-2	TRBJ1-2	-	TGTGCCAGCAGCTCGGGACGGTCCTATGGCTACACCTTC	CASSSGRSYGYTF
once	TRBV7-2	TRBJ1-1	-	TGTGCCAGCAGCTTAGTAGGGCAGACTGAAGCTTTCTTT	CASSLVGQTEAFF
once	TRBV2	TRBJ1-2	-	TGTGCCAGCGACAATAACTATGGCTACACCTTC	CASDNNYGYTF
-	TRBV5-8	TRBJ2-3	TRBD2	TGTGCCAGCAGCTTATGGGCGGGAGAGCAGTATTTT	CASSLWAGEQYF
-	TRBV7-2	TRBJ2-1	-	TGTGCCAGCAGCCCGGATCGAAGCTCCTACAATGAGCAGTTCTTC	CASSPDRSSYNEQFF
-	TRBV19	TRBJ1-5	TRBD1	TGTGCCAGTAGTATAATGGACAGGAGCAATCAGCCCCAGCATTTT	CASSIMDRSNQPQHF
many	TRBV7-9	TRBJ2-1	-	TGTGCCAGCAGCCCCCAAGGCGGGCAGTTCTTC	CASSPQGGQFF
once	TRBV18	TRBJ2-6	TRBD1	TGTGCCAGCCTCCCGGGACAGGGCTCTCCTGGGGCCAACGTCCTGACTTTC	CASLPGQGSPGANVLTF
-	TRBV4-2	TRBJ2-1	TRBD2	TGTGCCAGCAGCCAAGTGTTTAGCGGGAGTAATGAGCAGTTCTTC	CASSQVFSGSNEQFF
-	TRBV30	TRBJ2-7	TRBD2	TGTGCCTGGAGTGTGTCTAGCGGGGGGGTCGAGCAGTACTTC	CAWSVSSGGVEQYF
-	TRBV11-2	TRBJ2-7	-	TGTGCCAGCAGCGCCAGACTGGCCTACGAGCAGTACTTC	CASSARLAYEQYF
few	TRBV18	TRBJ1-5	TRBD1	TGTGCCAGCTCACCTCCCGGGACAGTCAATCAGCCCCAGCATTTT	CASSPPGTVNQPQHF
-	TRBV27	TRBJ1-2	-	TGTGCCAGCAGTTTGGTAGCAGGGACGGTGGGAGGCTACACCTTC	CASSLVAGTVGGYTF
-	TRBV10-3	TRBJ2-5	TRBD1	TGTGCCATCAGTGAAAGACAGGGAGCAGAGACCCAGTACTTC	CAISERQGAETQYF
-	TRBV6-5	TRBJ2-7	-	TGTGCCAGCAGTCGCAAGGACAATGTAGTCTACGAGCAGTACTTC	CASSRKDNVVYEQYF
-	TRBV5-1	TRBJ2-7	-	TGCGCCAGCAGCAAGCTGACAGGAGCCGGGTACGAGCAGTACTTC	CASSKLTGAGYEQYF
-	TRBV28	TRBJ2-5	-	TGTGCCAGCAGGGAGGGGACCTTGCCCAGTGGAGAGACCCAGTACTTC	CASREGTLPSGETQYF
-	TRBV5-4	TRBJ2-7	-	TGTGCCAGCACTACCCGGGGGACCTACGAGCAGTACTTC	CASTTRGTYEQYF
-	TRBV10-3	TRBJ2-7	TRBD1	TGTGCCATGGGGACAGGGAGCTCCTACGAGCAGTACTTC	CAMGTGSSYEQYF
-	TRBV23-1	TRBJ2-6	TRBD1	TGCGCCAGCAGTCACGGACAGGGACCTACCTCTGGGGCCAACGTCCTGACTTTC	CASSHGQGPTSGANVLTF
-	TRBV5-6	TRBJ2-3	TRBD1	TGTGCCAGCAGCTTGAGACAGGGTAGCACAGATACGCAGTATTTT	CASSLRQGSTDTQYF